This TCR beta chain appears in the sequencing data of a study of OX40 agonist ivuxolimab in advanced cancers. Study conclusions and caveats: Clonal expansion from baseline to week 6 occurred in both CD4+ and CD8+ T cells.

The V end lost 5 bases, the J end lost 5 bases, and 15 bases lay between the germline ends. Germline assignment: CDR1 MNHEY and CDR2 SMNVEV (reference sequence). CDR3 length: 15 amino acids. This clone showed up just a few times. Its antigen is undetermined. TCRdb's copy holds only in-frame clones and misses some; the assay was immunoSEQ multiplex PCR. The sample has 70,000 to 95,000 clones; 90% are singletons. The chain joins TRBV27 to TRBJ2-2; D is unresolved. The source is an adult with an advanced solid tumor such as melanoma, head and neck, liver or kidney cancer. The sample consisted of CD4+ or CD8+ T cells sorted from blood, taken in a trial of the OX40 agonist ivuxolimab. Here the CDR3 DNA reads TGTGCCAGCAGTCCGAGGCCAGCGACTACCGGGGAGCTGTTTTTT. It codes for CASSPRPATTGELFF.